Listed below are T cell receptor beta chains from one sample, sequenced in a study of T cells in Graves' hyperthyroidism and ophthalmopathy. TCRdb reanalysed the multiplex PCR reads using MiXCR and keeps one entry per CDR3 protein. This sample has under 650,000 distinct CDR3 sequences, with around 15% found just once. Input material: blood. These receptors all come from a woman aged 25 to 39 with Graves' hyperthyroidism. The CDR3 runs from the conserved cysteine through the conserved F or W. D genes are given only for firm matches. Not every row has a clone size; where given, it reads once, few, many or a size class.

j_call v_call d_call clone_size cdr3_nt cdr3_aa
TRBJ2-7 TRBV2 - many TGTGCCAGCGTCGTAAGGAGCTCCTACGAGCAGTACTTC CASVVRSSYEQYF
TRBJ1-1 TRBV7-9 - few TGTGCCAGCAGCCAGACAGGCGTGAACACTGAAGCTTTCTTT CASSQTGVNTEAFF
TRBJ2-1 TRBV15 - many TGTGCCACCAGCAGAGAGGGGGTTGCCCATGAGCAGTTCTTC CATSREGVAHEQFF
TRBJ1-5 TRBV28 TRBD1 - TGTGCCAGCAGTTTGGGTTGGGACAGGAATCAGCCCCAGCATTTT CASSLGWDRNQPQHF
TRBJ2-3 TRBV2 - many TGTGCCTCAGGCGCGATAGCGGGCACAGATACGCAGTATTTT CASGAIAGTDTQYF
TRBJ1-2 TRBV20-1 - few TGCAGTGCTCCGGACAGAACTAACTATGGCTACACCTTC CSAPDRTNYGYTF
TRBJ1-5 TRBV2 - many TGTGCCAGCAAGCCGGGAGACGCTGGCAATCAGCCCCAGCATTTT CASKPGDAGNQPQHF
TRBJ1-6 TRBV11-2 - - TGTGCCAGCAGCTTCCCCGGGCCAAATAATTCACCCCTCCACTTT CASSFPGPNNSPLHF
TRBJ2-3 TRBV24-1 - few TGTGCCACCAGTGATTCTTGGCGGGGAGAAAGAGATACGCAGTATTTT CATSDSWRGERDTQYF
TRBJ2-5 TRBV7-8 - many TGTGCCAGCAGCTTACACAGGGGCGGGGGAGAGACCCAGTACTTC CASSLHRGGGETQYF
TRBJ2-2 TRBV15 TRBD1 few TGTGCCACCAGCAGGACTCCCGGGACAGGGAACACCGGGGAGCTGTTTTTT CATSRTPGTGNTGELFF
TRBJ1-4 TRBV7-9 - - TGTGCCAGCAGCTTAGCGGGAGGGCCTAATGAAAAACTGTTTTTT CASSLAGGPNEKLFF
TRBJ2-7 TRBV5-4 TRBD1 - TGTGCCAGCAGCGTAACCGGGACAGTCTACGAGCAGTACTTC CASSVTGTVYEQYF
TRBJ2-7 TRBV25-1 TRBD2 many TGTGCCAGCACACCGTCGCTAGCGGGATCCTACGAGCAGTACTTC CASTPSLAGSYEQYF
TRBJ1-4 TRBV2 TRBD1 few TGTGCCAGCAGCCCCCGGACAGGGCCCGTAGAAAAACTGTTTTTT CASSPRTGPVEKLFF
TRBJ2-7 TRBV29-1 - - TGCAGCGTTGAAGCCAACTCCGAGCAGTACTTC CSVEANSEQYF